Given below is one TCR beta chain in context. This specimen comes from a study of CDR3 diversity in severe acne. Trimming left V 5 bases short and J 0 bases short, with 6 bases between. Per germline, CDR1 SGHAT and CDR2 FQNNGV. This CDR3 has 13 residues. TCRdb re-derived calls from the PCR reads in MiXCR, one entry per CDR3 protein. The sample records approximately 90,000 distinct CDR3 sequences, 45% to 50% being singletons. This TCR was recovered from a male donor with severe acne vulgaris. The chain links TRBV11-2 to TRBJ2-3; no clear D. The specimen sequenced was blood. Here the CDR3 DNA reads TGTGCCAGCAGCCGCCGCAGCACAGATACGCAGTATTTT. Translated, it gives CASSRRSTDTQYF.